The next 27 T cell receptor beta chains were all read from a single sample in a study of T cell responses to AZD1222 COVID-19 vaccine. Method: immunoSEQ multiplex PCR; TCRdb's copy keeps in-frame clones and lacks some. The sample shows about 120,000 clones, approximately 87% of them seen only once. The sequencing here drew on peripheral blood, taken on day 0 of AZD1222 vaccination. These receptor sequences come from an adult in good health.

V gene TRBV18 combines with J gene TRBJ2-2, with a tentative D call TRBD1 (5 bases). Germline V lookup: CDR1 KGHSH, CDR2 LQKENI. The ends were cut back, 6 bases at V and 1 base at J, with 9 bases in the middle. The CDR3 covers 14 residues. DNA of the CDR3: TGTGCCAGCTCGGAACAGGAGAACACCGGGGAGCTGTTTTTT. It is translated as CASSEQENTGELFF.

The rearrangement uses TRBV5-1 and TRBJ2-7; maybe TRBD2 (7 bases). Germline V lookup: CDR1 SGHRS, CDR2 YFSETQ. This CDR3 contains 13 residues. V was pared by 5 bases and J by 7 bases, with 16 bases between. The CDR3 DNA reads as TGCGCCAGCAGGGGGGGGCTAATTGGAGAGCAGTACTTC. Protein: CASRGGLIGEQYF.

Here the CDR3 reads CASSLPSEDSPLHF. As DNA, the CDR3 is TGTGCCAGCAGCTTACCCTCAGAGGATTCACCCCTCCACTTT. The chain is built from TRBV7-9 and TRBJ1-6, with no clear D. The CDR3 is 14 residues long. Between the trimmed V and J ends, which lost 2 bases and 8 bases, there was a span of 10 bases. Germline V gene lookup returns CDR1 SEHNR and CDR2 FQNEAQ (reference sequence).

This rearrangement joins TRBV5-1 to TRBJ2-7, with TRBD1 identical over 9 bases. The CDR3 covers 14 residues. The germline V gene has CDR1 SGHRS and CDR2 YFSETQ. Losses at the gene ends were 3 bases for V and 6 bases for J; bases not matched to a gene: 7. The CDR3 loop reads CASSSSGTGPEQYF. In DNA form, the CDR3 reads TGCGCCAGCAGCTCCTCCGGGACAGGGCCCGAGCAGTACTTC.

Only one count was recorded for this clone. The V gene is TRBV3-1 (or the pseudogene TRBV3-2), the J gene TRBJ1-5, with TRBD1 matching 7 bases. The J segment lost 7 bases and the V segment lost 1 base, leaving 7 bases of the junction unmatched. Germline V gives CDR1 LGHDT, CDR2 YNNKEL (reference sequence). The CDR3 is made up of 15 amino acids. Here the CDR3 DNA reads TGTGCCAGCAGCCAAGCGACAGGGAGCGGGCAGCCCCAGCATTTT. Encoded protein: CASSQATGSGQPQHF.

The V gene is TRBV19, the J gene TRBJ1-4; D is undetermined. V was cut by 3 bases and J by 3 bases, with 11 bases left in between. The CDR3 extends over 15 amino acids. The germline V gene encodes CDR1 LNHDA and CDR2 SQIVND (reference sequence). The CDR3: CASSIPNSANEKLFF. DNA of the CDR3: TGTGCCAGTAGTATCCCCAACAGCGCTAATGAAAAACTGTTTTTT.

This chain uses TRBV6-6 with TRBJ1-5; D is unclear. Trimming removed 0 bases at V and 4 bases at J, with 7 bases between. CDR3 length: 14 amino acids. From germline, CDR1 is MNHNY and CDR2 SVGAGI (reference sequence). The CDR3 spells CASSYSPGNQPQHF. As DNA, the CDR3 is TGTGCCAGCAGTTACTCTCCGGGGAATCAGCCCCAGCATTTT.

This clone was observed a single time. The V gene is TRBV28, the J gene TRBJ1-2, with D unresolved. The CDR3 has 13 amino acids. Trimming removed 3 bases from V and 4 bases from J, with 9 bases in between. Germline assignment: CDR1 MDHEN and CDR2 SYDVKM. CDR3 in amino acids: CASSFLVGYGYTF. The DNA for the CDR3 is TGTGCCAGCAGTTTCCTAGTTGGCTATGGCTACACCTTC.

The chain combines TRBV4-1 with TRBJ1-2; D is uncertain. Per the germline V gene, CDR1 is MGHRA and CDR2 is YSYEKL. This CDR3 contains 14 residues. The germline V and J ends were trimmed by 5 bases and 3 bases, with 13 bases remaining between them. In nucleotides, the CDR3 is TGCGCCAGCAGCGAGTCCCCCACGGACTATGGCTACACCTTC. This encodes CASSESPTDYGYTF.

This chain connects TRBV5-5 to TRBJ2-5; 7 bases are a match to TRBD2. Germline CDR1 and CDR2: SGHKS and YYEKEE (reference sequence). The V and J ends lost 6 bases and 5 bases, in that order; junction bases with no gene match: 10. The CDR3 length is 14 residues. Here the CDR3 reads CASNLAGVGETQYF. The CDR3 nucleotides read TGTGCCAGCAACCTGGCGGGAGTGGGTGAGACCCAGTACTTC.

The chain has TRBV7-2 and TRBJ1-3; D uncertain. CDR1 and CDR2 from the germline V gene are SGHTA and FQGNSA. The V gene lost 1 base and the J gene lost 6 bases, with 16 bases spanning the gap. The CDR3 extends over 16 amino acids. The CDR3 region has the DNA TGTGCCAGCAGCTTAGGTCGGGGTTGGAGCGCAAACACCATATATTTT. It codes for CASSLGRGWSANTIYF.

The V and J genes are TRBV6-4 and TRBJ1-1; D is undetermined. Trimming stripped 3 bases from V and 9 bases from J, with 14 bases between. The CDR3 spans 13 residues. The germline V gene has CDR1 MRHNA and CDR2 SNTAGT. The CDR3 sequence: CASSEYTATKAFF. CDR3 nucleotides: TGTGCCAGCAGTGAATATACTGCAACGAAAGCTTTCTTT.

The chain joins TRBV12-3 or TRBV12-4 to TRBJ2-1; 12 nucleotides align to TRBD2. The V segment lost 10 bases and the J segment 10 bases; nucleotides outside the gene matches: 8. CDR3 length equals 13 residues. This CDR3 is CATLTSGRSEQFF. DNA for the CDR3: TGTGCCACCCTGACTAGCGGGAGATCAGAGCAGTTCTTC.

The chain has TRBV30 and TRBJ1-2; D gene ambiguous. Germline V CDR1 and CDR2: GTSNPN, SVGIG (reference sequence). V lost 4 bases and J 6 bases, leaving 9 bases between the germline ends. CDR3 length: 11 residues. CDR3 loop: CAWNRMDGYTF. The CDR3 DNA reads as TGTGCCTGGAACAGAATGGATGGCTACACCTTC. The full variable domain, its missing parts supplied by reference TRBV30 and TRBJ1-2, is SQTIHQWPATLVQPVGSPLSLECTVEGTSNPNLYWYRQAAGRGLQLLFYSVGIGQISSEVPQNLSASRPQDRQFILSSKKLLLSDSGFYLCAWNRMDGYTFGSGTRLTVV.

The chain joins TRBV5-1 to TRBJ1-4; D not resolved. The CDR3 is 15 residues long. The V and J ends lost 4 bases and 0 bases respectively, with 10 bases between them. Germline V gene data show CDR1 as SGHRS and CDR2 as YFSETQ. CDR3 residues: CASSASIATNEKLFF. The CDR3 coding sequence is TGCGCCAGCAGCGCATCCATTGCAACTAATGAAAAACTGTTTTTT.

V usage is TRBV5-4 and J usage is TRBJ2-5; 8 bases are shared with TRBD1. With 4 bases clipped from V and 5 bases from J, the junction kept 7 bases outside the gene matches. In germline, CDR1 is SGHNT, CDR2 YYREEE (reference sequence). CDR3 length: 14 amino acids. CDR3 sequence reads: CASSIQGGRETQYF. As DNA, the CDR3 is TGTGCCAGCAGCATACAGGGGGGAAGGGAGACCCAGTACTTC.

This clone was counted between two and nine times. V usage is TRBV19 and J usage is TRBJ2-7; D is uncertain. Trimming took 4 bases from V and 2 from J, leaving 15 bases between them. Germline-derived CDR1 and CDR2 are LNHDA and SQIVND (reference sequence). There are 15 residues in the CDR3. CDR3 residues: CASSTSDKPPYEQYF. CDR3 nucleotide sequence: TGTGCCAGTAGTACGAGCGACAAGCCCCCCTACGAGCAGTACTTC. Full variable domain (missing parts from reference TRBV19 and TRBJ2-7): DGGITQSPKYLFRKEGQNVTLSCEQNLNHDAMYWYRQDPGQGLRLIYYSQIVNDFQKGDIAEGYSVSREKKESFPLTVTSAQKNPTAFYLCASSTSDKPPYEQYFGPGTRLTVT.

The chain is built from TRBV19 and TRBJ2-1, with D maybe TRBD2 (6 bases). The CDR3 runs to 14 residues. The germline gives CDR1 LNHDA, CDR2 SQIVND (reference sequence). V dropped 7 bases and J dropped 4 bases, with 14 bases sitting between them. This CDR3 reads CASKDGGPYNEQFF. CDR3 nucleotides: TGTGCCAGTAAGGATGGAGGGCCTTACAATGAGCAGTTCTTC.

A remark on this clone: Distinct nucleotide sequences in the sample also encode this CDR3. Written as DNA, the CDR3 is TGTGCCAGCTCACCGGGACTAGCGGGGGCCTACGAGCAGTACTTC. Translated, it gives CASSPGLAGAYEQYF. The chain uses TRBV18 and TRBJ2-7; 14 nucleotides agree with TRBD2. Germline V lookup: CDR1 KGHSH, CDR2 LQKENI. The CDR3 runs to 15 residues. V lost 3 bases and J lost 2; bases outside the gene matches: 0.

This chain connects TRBV14 to TRBJ2-7, with a weak D call TRBD2 (6 bases). Germline CDR1 SGHDN, CDR2 FVKESK. This CDR3 has 12 amino acids. V was trimmed by 3 bases and J by 5 bases, leaving 8 bases between them. This CDR3 reads CASSQTRNEQYF. The CDR3 bases are TGTGCCAGCAGCCAGACTAGGAACGAGCAGTACTTC.

The J gene is TRBJ2-7, the V gene TRBV27; D unclear. The CDR3 has 13 amino acids. V gave up 5 bases and J gave up 3 bases, with 11 bases separating them. Germline V gene sequence: CDR1 MNHEY, CDR2 SMNVEV (reference sequence). CDR3 residues: CASSPTPLYEQYF. The CDR3 DNA reads as TGTGCCAGCAGTCCCACCCCACTCTACGAGCAGTACTTC.

This chain joins TRBV7-9 and TRBJ2-1; TRBD2 matches 7 bases. The CDR3 has 15 residues. The germline CDR1 and CDR2 sequences are SEHNR and FQNEAQ (reference sequence). The junction had 4 bases not matched to a gene; V was cut back by 2 bases and J by 3 bases. CDR3 region: CASSLSSGVYNEQFF. The CDR3 nucleotides are TGTGCCAGCAGCTTATCGAGCGGGGTCTACAATGAGCAGTTCTTC.

This clone was detected ten times or more. The chain couples TRBV6-4 to TRBJ2-5; TRBD2 might be the D (6 bases). Trimming stripped 6 bases from V and 5 bases from J, with 19 bases between. The CDR3 sequence is 15 residues long. Germline values: CDR1 MRHNA, CDR2 SNTAGT. The CDR3 nucleotides are TGTGCCAGCAGCCCCGAGCTGGGGAGGTTGGAGACCCAGTACTTC. It encodes CASSPELGRLETQYF.

The chain links TRBV7-3 to TRBJ2-1, with D hard to call. The CDR3 totals 15 residues. V lost 5 bases and J lost 3, with 14 bases in between. Looked up from germline, CDR1 is SGHTA and CDR2 is FQGTGA. CDR3 amino acids: CASSPRPRSYNEQFF. The CDR3 DNA follows: TGTGCCAGCAGCCCCAGGCCCCGCAGCTACAATGAGCAGTTCTTC. The full variable domain, its missing parts supplied by reference TRBV7-3 and TRBJ2-1, is GAGVSQTPSNKVTEKGKYVELRCDPISGHTALYWYRQSLGQGPEFLIYFQGTGAADDSGLPNDRFFAVRPEGSVSTLKIQRTERGDSAVYLCASSPRPRSYNEQFFGPGTRLTVL.

This chain links TRBV4-3 with TRBJ1-1; a possible D gene is TRBD1 (5 bases). This CDR3 is built from 13 residues. CDR1 is LGHNA and CDR2 is YSLEER in the germline V gene. Deletions cut 5 bases from V and 0 bases from J, with 7 bases between. The CDR3 loop is CASSGQMNTEAFF. CDR3 nucleotide sequence: TGCGCCAGCAGCGGACAAATGAACACTGAAGCTTTCTTT.

This clone appeared once. The chain employs TRBV9 and TRBJ2-1; 14 positions match TRBD2. The germline CDR1 and CDR2 sequences are SGDLS and YYNGEE. V gave up 3 bases and J gave up 6 bases; unmatched junction bases: 2. This CDR3 spans 15 amino acids. CDR3 nucleotide sequence: TGTGCCAGCAGCGCGGGACTAGCGGGGGCCAATGAGCAGTTCTTC. Translated, it gives CASSAGLAGANEQFF. Variable domain in full (rest from reference TRBV9 and TRBJ2-1): DSGVTQTPKHLITATGQRVTLRCSPRSGDLSVYWYQQSLDQGLQFLIQYYNGEERAKGNILERFSAQQFPDLHSELNLSSLELGDSALYFCASSAGLAGANEQFFGPGTRLTVL.

This chain links TRBV6-5 with TRBJ1-5; unclear D gene. The V end lost 2 bases, the J end lost 6 bases, and 8 bases lay between the germline ends. This CDR3 comprises 13 residues. Germline CDR1 and CDR2: MNHEY and SVGAGI. The CDR3 DNA is TGTGCCAGCAGTTACAAAGAGGGTCAGCCCCAGCATTTT. Translating it yields CASSYKEGQPQHF.